This T cell receptor beta chain was recorded in a study of T cells after yellow fever vaccination. Findings and limits, study-wide: In post-booster samples, most primary-vaccination clones reappeared (about 96% CD4, about 91% CD8).

TCRdb reprocessed the 5' RACE reads via MiXCR and lists one record per CDR3 protein. Here the sample spans some 350,000 distinct CDR3 sequences, 3% to 4.5% being singletons. This CDR3 contains 14 residues. The ends were cut back, 3 bases at V and 2 bases at J, with 13 bases in the middle. Germline CDR1 SQVTM, CDR2 ANQGSEA. Many counts were recorded for this clonotype. Its antigen is not known. The material sequenced was PBMCs, taken 5 days after the yellow fever booster vaccination. The chain couples TRBV29-1 to TRBJ1-2, with D hard to call. The clonotype originates from a young man who received the YFV17D yellow fever vaccine. The CDR3 protein is CSVERGIENYGYTF. The CDR3 DNA reads TGCAGCGTTGAGAGAGGTATTGAAAACTATGGCTACACCTTC.